Given below is one T cell receptor (beta chain) in context. Only in-frame clones appear in the TCRdb table, and some are missing; sequencing was by immunoSEQ multiplex PCR. The sample shows 440,000 or so clones, 89% of them seen only once. With 3 bases clipped from V and 1 base from J, the junction kept 5 bases outside the gene matches. Per germline, CDR1 LNHDA and CDR2 SQIVND (reference sequence). There are 17 residues in the CDR3. The data stem from a study of blood T cell repertoires in COVID-19. Sequencing was done on a sample of peripheral blood. This receptor was obtained from a woman between 40 and 50 years old with COVID-19, enrolled during active disease. V usage is TRBV19 and J usage is TRBJ1-5; 11 bases agree with TRBD1. CDR3 sequence (DNA): TGTGCCAGTAGTATCGGACAGGGGGCCCTAAGCAATCAGCCCCAGCATTTT. Translation gives CASSIGQGALSNQPQHF.